The 30 T cell receptor beta chains listed next were all sequenced from one sample in a study of T cells in Graves' hyperthyroidism and ophthalmopathy. Amplification yielded TCR beta CDR3 regions, with RNA transcripts as the source. TCR CDR3 underwent first-round RT-PCR with the HTBI primer set. MiXCR was run by TCRdb on the multiplex PCR reads, yielding one entry per CDR3 protein. The sample contains around 390,000 distinct CDR3 sequences, 13% to 15% of which appear only once. Specimen: blood. The receptors shown here come from a woman younger than 45 with Graves' ophthalmopathy.

This clonotype was counted ten times or more. The chain has TRBV12-3 or TRBV12-4 and TRBJ2-1; 7 bases map to TRBD2. Trimming at V came to 6 bases and at J to 8 bases, leaving 16 bases not matched to a gene. The length of the CDR3 is 16 residues. CDR3 bases: TGTGCCAGCAGCCTGGGGACTATCAAGGAACGATATGAGCAGTTCTTC. Translated: CASSLGTIKERYEQFF.

At least ten counts were recorded for this clonotype. CDR3 sequence: CASSLETGKARNNEQFF. The CDR3 DNA reads as TGTGCCAGCAGCTTAGAGACGGGCAAAGCGCGGAACAATGAGCAGTTCTTC. The chain is built from TRBV11-1 and TRBJ2-1; D remains unclear. Trimming cost V 1 base and J 5 bases, with 18 bases left between them. The germline CDR1 and CDR2 sequences are SGHAT and FQDESV (reference sequence). The CDR3 loop spans 17 amino acids.

This clonotype was recorded at least ten times. The rearrangement joins TRBV7-2 to TRBJ2-7; TRBD1 matches 9 bases. From germline, CDR1 is SGHTA and CDR2 FQGNSA. V lost 5 bases to trimming and J lost 4 bases; unmatched junction nucleotides: 9. This CDR3 has 15 residues. CDR3 region: CASSLAPGQGYEQYF. CDR3 sequence (DNA): TGTGCCAGCAGCCTGGCCCCGGGACAGGGATACGAGCAGTACTTC.

This clonotype was seen repeatedly, ten times or more. The chain is built from TRBV30 and TRBJ2-3; 12 nucleotides line up with TRBD2. V trimming: 4 bases; J trimming: 2 bases; junction bases outside the gene matches: 4. The CDR3 runs to 15 residues. CDR1 is GTSNPN and CDR2 is SVGIG in the germline V gene (reference sequence). CDR3 residues: CAWNRLAGATDTQYF. The CDR3 DNA follows: TGTGCCTGGAATAGACTAGCGGGGGCCACAGATACGCAGTATTTT.

The chain carries TRBV19 and TRBJ2-1; 8 nucleotides agree with TRBD2. The germline gives CDR1 LNHDA, CDR2 SQIVND (reference sequence). With 5 bases clipped from V and 7 bases from J, the junction kept 13 bases outside the gene matches. The CDR3 spans 16 residues. The chain's CDR3 is CASSSNLGSGVNEQFF. As DNA, the CDR3 is TGTGCCAGTAGTTCCAATCTTGGTAGCGGGGTTAATGAGCAGTTCTTC.

This clonotype was picked up many times. V gene TRBV28 combines with J gene TRBJ2-5, with D perhaps assigned TRBD1 or TRBD2 (6 bases each). This CDR3 is 12 amino acids long. CDR1 and CDR2 (germline): MDHEN, SYDVKM. Trimming shortened V by 5 bases and J by 7 bases, and 11 bases separated the two germline ends. The CDR3 reads CASSRGVGTQYF. DNA of the CDR3: TGTGCCAGCAGTAGGGGGGTTGGGACCCAGTACTTC.

This clonotype was recorded at least ten times. V usage is TRBV11-2 and J usage is TRBJ1-1, with a tentative D call TRBD1 (5 bases). Per the germline V gene, CDR1 is SGHAT and CDR2 is FQNNGV. The CDR3 has 15 residues. V lost 5 bases and J 3 bases, leaving 16 bases between the germline ends. CDR3 DNA: TGTGCCAGCAGCCCCCGGGCAGGGCGCGACACTGAAGCTTTCTTT. This translates into CASSPRAGRDTEAFF.

This clonotype was observed many times. Here the CDR3 reads CATWGGANQPQHF. In DNA, the CDR3 is TGTGCCACGTGGGGAGGGGCGAATCAGCCCCAGCATTTT. The chain has TRBV6-1 and TRBJ1-5; maybe TRBD1 (5 bases). This CDR3 is built from 13 residues. V was pared by 10 bases and J by 4 bases, with 14 bases between. Germline loops: CDR1 MNHNS, CDR2 SASEGT.

This clonotype has more than one count but fewer than ten. A read error is possible here, since a much larger clone lies one base away. The chain employs TRBV2 and TRBJ2-3; 8 bases match TRBD1. The CDR3 is 15 amino acids. Germline V CDR1 and CDR2: SNHLY, FYNNEI. The CDR3 spells CASSKNPGGADAQYF. As DNA, the CDR3 is TGTGCCAGCAGCAAAAATCCAGGGGGCGCAGATGCGCAGTATTTT.

This sequence joins TRBV5-5 and TRBJ2-2; the D is unclear. CDR3 length: 13 amino acids. Germline CDR1 is SGHKS and CDR2 is YYEKEE (reference sequence). Trimming shortened V by 4 bases and J by 5 bases, and 9 bases separated the two germline ends. The DNA for the CDR3 is TGTGCCAGCAGCCCATTCGGTACCGGGGAGCTGTTTTTT. It encodes CASSPFGTGELFF.

This clonotype was observed many times. The chain recombines TRBV11-2 with TRBJ2-7; 7 nucleotides match TRBD1. The CDR3 totals 14 residues. V was pared by 1 base and J by 3 bases, with 3 bases of the junction left unmatched. Germline V gene lookup returns CDR1 SGHAT and CDR2 FQNNGV. This CDR3 reads CASSLAGQHYEQYF. The CDR3 region has the DNA TGTGCCAGCAGCTTAGCGGGACAGCACTACGAGCAGTACTTC.

This clonotype has a handful of counts. CDR3 in DNA: TGTGCCAGCCAAGGGGGGACAGGGACCCACTACGAGCAGTACTTC. This codes for CASQGGTGTHYEQYF. This rearrangement joins TRBV5-6 to TRBJ2-7, with TRBD1 matching 9 bases. The V gene end was trimmed by 7 bases and the J gene end by 3 bases; junction bases not matched to a gene: 11. CDR3 length equals 15 residues. Germline CDR1 and CDR2: SGHDT and YYEEEE.

This clonotype occurred many times. J is TRBJ2-7 and V is TRBV19, with D perhaps matching TRBD2 (5 bases). CDR3 size: 14 residues. Trimming shortened V by 6 bases and J by 0 bases, and 12 bases separated the two germline ends. Germline V CDR1 and CDR2: LNHDA, SQIVND (reference sequence). This CDR3 reads CASRTTGSSYEQYF. The CDR3 DNA is TGTGCCAGTAGGACGACGGGGAGCTCCTACGAGCAGTACTTC. The variable domain in full, completed from reference TRBV19 and TRBJ2-7, reads DGGITQSPKYLFRKEGQNVTLSCEQNLNHDAMYWYRQDPGQGLRLIYYSQIVNDFQKGDIAEGYSVSREKKESFPLTVTSAQKNPTAFYLCASRTTGSSYEQYFGPGTRLTVT.

In its sample, this clonotype was seen many times. The chain employs TRBV5-1 and TRBJ2-3; either TRBD1 or TRBD2 may supply D (5 bases each). V was pared by 1 base and J by 0 bases, with 9 bases between. Germline CDR1 is SGHRS and CDR2 is YFSETQ. This CDR3 has 15 residues. The CDR3 bases are TGCGCCAGCAGCTTGCGAGGGGTTAGCACAGATACGCAGTATTTT. This codes for CASSLRGVSTDTQYF.

This clonotype was counted a few times. The V call is TRBV27, the J call TRBJ1-4; TRBD1 agrees at 7 bases. Losses at the gene ends were 2 bases for V and 8 bases for J; bases not matched to a gene: 2. The V gene's germline CDR1 is MNHEY and CDR2 SMNVEV (reference sequence). There are 13 residues in the CDR3. Written as DNA, the CDR3 is TGTGCCAGCAGTTTAAGGGGGCGGGAAAAACTGTTTTTT. This codes for CASSLRGREKLFF.

This clonotype was detected ten times or more. V and J are TRBV3-1 and TRBJ2-1; D is ambiguous. This CDR3 is 14 amino acids long. The V end was cut by 1 base, the J end by 9 bases, with 13 bases between. Germline CDR1 is LGHDT and CDR2 is YNNKEL (reference sequence). CDR3 sequence reads: CASSQAHGGFEQFF. CDR3 coding DNA: TGTGCCAGCAGCCAAGCCCATGGCGGCTTTGAGCAGTTCTTC.

This clonotype was seen at least ten times. V and J are TRBV30 and TRBJ2-5, with 9 bases fitting TRBD2. V was pared by 2 bases and J by 0 bases, with 7 bases of the junction left unmatched. CDR1 is GTSNPN, CDR2 SVGIG, per germline (reference sequence). The CDR3 is 16 residues long. The CDR3 region is CAWSLAGKLYQETQYF. The CDR3 region has the DNA TGTGCCTGGAGTCTAGCGGGGAAATTGTACCAAGAGACCCAGTACTTC.

Concerning this clonotype: A much larger clone lies one base from this, so it may be a read error. The rearrangement links TRBV27 to TRBJ2-1; 13 bases are shared with TRBD2. Germline V lookup: CDR1 MNHEY, CDR2 SMNVEV (reference sequence). The CDR3 covers 16 residues. The CDR3 loop is CASSLSGTSGANGQFF. The DNA for the CDR3 is TGTGCCAGCAGTTTATCAGGGACTAGCGGGGCCAATGGGCAGTTCTTC.

This clonotype has ten or more counts. The J gene is TRBJ2-1, the V gene TRBV3-1; 9 nucleotides line up with TRBD2. With V trimmed by 5 bases and J by 7 bases, 12 bases remained unmatched. CDR3 length: 16 residues. Germline V gene sequence: CDR1 LGHDT, CDR2 YNNKEL (reference sequence). CDR3: CASSDITSGLGNEQFF. Here the CDR3 DNA reads TGTGCCAGCAGCGATATAACTAGCGGGTTGGGGAATGAGCAGTTCTTC.

J is TRBJ2-2 and V is TRBV3-1; the D is unclear. Germline V gene lookup returns CDR1 LGHDT and CDR2 YNNKEL (reference sequence). V lost 1 base and J lost 5, with 14 bases in between. This CDR3 comprises 16 residues. The CDR3 protein is CASSQGVQSATGELFF. As DNA, the CDR3 is TGTGCCAGCAGCCAAGGAGTACAGTCGGCGACCGGGGAGCTGTTTTTT.

This clonotype was recorded at least ten times. This sequence joins TRBV12-3 or TRBV12-4 and TRBJ1-1, with unresolved D. Trimming removed 4 bases at V and 1 base at J, with 10 bases between. This CDR3 comprises 14 residues. Here the CDR3 reads CASSSLHSNTEAFF. The DNA of the CDR3 is TGTGCCAGCAGTTCACTCCACTCGAACACTGAAGCTTTCTTT.

The chain has TRBV12-5 and TRBJ1-5, with 10 bases that match TRBD1. This CDR3 region has 15 residues. Losses at the gene ends were 2 bases for V and 7 bases for J; bases not matched to a gene: 5. Germline V CDR1 and CDR2: LGHNT, FRNRAP. This CDR3 reads CASGLWDRGGQPQHF. CDR3 nucleotides: TGTGCTAGTGGTTTGTGGGACAGGGGCGGACAGCCCCAGCATTTT.

This clonotype has a handful of counts. The missing conserved phenylalanine or tryptophan at the end of this CDR3 makes a read error likely. The gene calls are TRBV7-9 and TRBJ2-7, with D possibly being TRBD2 (7 bases). Germline-derived CDR1 and CDR2 are SEHNR and FQNEAQ (reference sequence). Trimming took 5 bases from V and 3 from J, leaving 14 bases between them. This CDR3 spans 14 amino acids. In DNA form, the CDR3 reads TGTGCCAGCAGCCCAAGGGGGGGGCTCTACGAGCAGTACCTC. This sequence encodes CASSPRGGLYEQYL.

This clonotype was found many times. The chain recombines TRBV7-6 with TRBJ2-1, with TRBD2 as a possible D gene (6 bases). Germline V CDR1 and CDR2: SGHVS, FNYEAQ. CDR3 size: 15 residues. Trimming removed 3 bases from V and 0 bases from J, with 9 bases in between. The chain's CDR3 is CASSFYGGSYNEQFF. The CDR3 region has the DNA TGTGCCAGCAGCTTTTACGGGGGCTCCTACAATGAGCAGTTCTTC. Combining the CDR3 with reference TRBV7-6 and TRBJ2-1 gives the whole variable domain GAGVSQSPRYKVTKRGQDVALRCDPISGHVSLYWYRQALGQGPEFLTYFNYEAQQDKSGLPNDRFSAERPEGSISTLTIQRTEQRDSAMYRCASSFYGGSYNEQFFGPGTRLTVL.

This clonotype was detected ten times or more. The chain recombines TRBV20-1 with TRBJ2-1; 8 bases map to TRBD2. There are 13 residues in the CDR3. With 3 bases clipped from V and 9 bases from J, the junction kept 7 bases outside the gene matches. Looked up from germline, CDR1 is DFQATT and CDR2 is SNEGSKA (reference sequence). CDR3: CSARRRGGGEQFF. The CDR3 region has the DNA TGCAGTGCTAGGAGACGGGGGGGGGGTGAGCAGTTCTTC.

This clonotype was recorded at least ten times. The chain recombines TRBV13 with TRBJ2-7, with a tentative D call TRBD2 (7 bases). Germline V gives CDR1 PRHDT, CDR2 FYEKMQ (reference sequence). With 2 bases removed from V and 6 bases from J, the gap between germline ends came to 20 bases. This CDR3 has 16 amino acids. In nucleotides, the CDR3 is TGTGCCAGCAGCTTAATCCTGGGGGGGGCACAGCTCGAGCAGTACTTC. This translates into CASSLILGGAQLEQYF.

This clonotype was observed many times. The chain links TRBV28 to TRBJ1-2; D ambiguous. This CDR3 has 12 residues. The V gene's germline CDR1 is MDHEN and CDR2 SYDVKM. Trimming took 7 bases from V and 4 from J, leaving 10 bases between them. CDR3 bases: TGTGCCAGCACCCGACGGGGCTATGGCTACACCTTC. As protein: CASTRRGYGYTF.

This chain joins TRBV5-5 and TRBJ1-2; 8 bases agree with TRBD1. CDR1 and CDR2 (germline): SGHKS, YYEKEE (reference sequence). The V gene end was trimmed by 0 bases and the J gene end by 3 bases; junction bases not matched to a gene: 7. This CDR3 is built from 16 residues. CDR3 region: CASSLDHPGGDYGYTF. CDR3 in DNA: TGTGCCAGCAGCTTGGACCACCCAGGGGGCGACTATGGCTACACCTTC.

This clonotype showed up many times. The chain uses TRBV11-1 and TRBJ2-1; D is possibly TRBD1 or TRBD2 (5 bases each). Germline V gene data show CDR1 as SGHAT and CDR2 as FQDESV (reference sequence). The CDR3 length is 14 residues. V was pared by 6 bases and J by 4 bases, with 13 bases between. The CDR3 loop reads CASRRDHTYNEQFF. In DNA, the CDR3 is TGTGCCAGCAGGAGGGACCACACGTACAATGAGCAGTTCTTC.

This clonotype was counted ten times or more. V gene TRBV11-2 combines with J gene TRBJ2-7; 9 bases agree with TRBD1. This CDR3 is built from 16 residues. The germline V gene has CDR1 SGHAT and CDR2 FQNNGV. V dropped 0 bases and J dropped 6; count of bases not matched to a gene: 9. CDR3 region: CASSLEGEGTGSEQYF. Written as DNA, the CDR3 is TGTGCCAGCAGCTTAGAGGGAGAGGGGACAGGGAGCGAGCAGTACTTC.